What follows are 9 T cell receptor beta chains derived from one specimen sequenced in a study of cytomegalovirus exposure and HLA in healthy donors. The PCR was carried out with 60 Vbeta primers and 13 Jbeta primers. Profiled with immunoSEQ multiplex PCR; TCRdb holds only in-frame clones, not every one. In the table there are under 100,000 clones, around two thirds of which are singletons. Sequencing was done on a sample of PBMCs. The receptors stem from a woman aged 25 to 39 in good health and CMV-seropositive.

This sequence joins TRBV14 and TRBJ2-7, with D perhaps matching TRBD2 (5 bases). The CDR3 contains 13 residues. The V and J ends lost 4 bases and 3 bases respectively, with 10 bases between them. Germline values: CDR1 SGHDN, CDR2 FVKESK. The CDR3, as DNA: TGTGCCAGCAGCCCTACTCGGGGCTACGAGCAGTACTTC. This encodes CASSPTRGYEQYF.

The CDR3 sequence: CASSEGAYTDTQYF. CDR3 nucleotide sequence: TGTGCCAGCAGTGAAGGGGCCTACACAGATACGCAGTATTTT. The chain couples TRBV2 to TRBJ2-3; D not certain. CDR1 is SNHLY and CDR2 is FYNNEI in the germline V gene. Trimming took 1 base from V and 2 from J, leaving 7 bases between them. CDR3 length: 14 residues.

This sequence joins TRBV9 and TRBJ1-3; no firm D call. This CDR3 contains 13 residues. Trimming removed 3 bases at V and 8 bases at J, with 12 bases between. Germline V lookup: CDR1 SGDLS, CDR2 YYNGEE. The CDR3 loop is CASSDEREHTIYF. The CDR3 DNA sequence: TGTGCCAGCAGCGACGAGAGGGAGCACACCATATATTTT.

This clone was observed a few times. The chain carries TRBV30 and TRBJ1-2; 10 bases line up with TRBD1. Germline CDR1 reads GTSNPN; CDR2 reads SVGIG (reference sequence). After removal of 4 bases from V and 2 bases from J, the junction contained 7 bases not matched to a gene. This CDR3 contains 15 residues. The DNA of the CDR3 is TGTGCCTGGACTGGGACAGGGGAAGCCAACTATGGCTACACCTTC. It codes for CAWTGTGEANYGYTF.

The rearrangement uses TRBV5-1 and TRBJ2-3; TRBD2 matches at 13 bases. Germline CDR1 and CDR2: SGHRS and YFSETQ. J lost 0 bases, V lost 3 bases, and 10 bases had no gene match. The CDR3 spans 19 residues. The chain's CDR3 is CASSSPAGLAGLSTDTQYF. The CDR3, as DNA: TGCGCCAGCAGCTCACCTGCGGGACTAGCGGGGCTTAGCACAGATACGCAGTATTTT.

The chain is built from TRBV13 and TRBJ1-2, with D possibly TRBD1 on 5 matching bases. Germline lookup yields CDR1 PRHDT and CDR2 FYEKMQ (reference sequence). V gave up 2 bases and J gave up 4 bases, with 5 bases separating them. The CDR3 sequence is 12 residues long. The CDR3 DNA reads TGTGCCAGCAGCTTAACAGGCTATGGCTACACCTTC. Translated, it gives CASSLTGYGYTF.

In this sample, this clone turned up a few times. The rearrangement uses TRBV7-3 and TRBJ2-3; possibly TRBD1 for D (6 bases). V was clipped by 3 bases and J by 0 bases, with 10 bases between them. This CDR3 contains 15 residues. Germline-derived CDR1 and CDR2 are SGHTA and FQGTGA. The CDR3: CASSLQGGSTDTQYF. The CDR3 coding sequence is TGTGCCAGCAGCTTGCAAGGGGGTAGCACAGATACGCAGTATTTT. The full variable domain, rest sourced from reference TRBV7-3 and TRBJ2-3, is GAGVSQTPSNKVTEKGKYVELRCDPISGHTALYWYRQSLGQGPEFLIYFQGTGAADDSGLPNDRFFAVRPEGSVSTLKIQRTERGDSAVYLCASSLQGGSTDTQYFGPGTRLTVL.

This chain links TRBV6-1 with TRBJ2-3; maybe TRBD2 (7 bases). Trimming removed 7 bases from V and 4 bases from J, with 12 bases in between. Germline CDR1 MNHNS, CDR2 SASEGT. CDR3 size: 13 residues. The CDR3 protein is CASMGGRADTQYF. CDR3 nucleotide sequence: TGTGCCAGCATGGGGGGGCGGGCAGATACGCAGTATTTT.

V and J are TRBV10-3 and TRBJ2-3; 9 bases map to TRBD2. The CDR3 spans 15 residues. V lost 3 bases, J lost 3 bases, and 4 bases stayed unmatched. The germline gives CDR1 ENHRY, CDR2 SYGVKD. The CDR3 region is CAISETGLATDTQYF. CDR3 bases: TGTGCCATCAGTGAAACCGGACTAGCGACAGATACGCAGTATTTT.